This TCR beta chain was sequenced in a study of T cells in localized non-small cell lung cancer. Overall study findings and caveats: Median around 60 top-100 tumor clones were shared with paired adjacent lung. Uninvolved adjacent lung showed higher T cell clonality than tumor.

Of note for this clone: What it binds is not known.

The CDR3 runs to 14 residues. The germline gives CDR1 LNHDA, CDR2 SQIVND (reference sequence). V dropped 3 bases and J dropped 8 bases, with 13 bases sitting between them. TCRdb's table, derived via immunoSEQ multiplex PCR, lists solely in-frame clones and lacks some. The data hold around 130,000 clones, with approximately 88% observed a single time. The V gene is TRBV19, the J gene TRBJ1-4; perhaps TRBD1 as D (5 bases). The receptor's source is a female donor of 60 years or more with stage I lung adenocarcinoma. This sample comprised peripheral blood, obtained before any cancer treatment. The DNA of the CDR3 is TGTGCCAGTAGTATCAGCGGGACGGGGGAAAAACTGTTTTTT. Translation gives CASSISGTGEKLFF.